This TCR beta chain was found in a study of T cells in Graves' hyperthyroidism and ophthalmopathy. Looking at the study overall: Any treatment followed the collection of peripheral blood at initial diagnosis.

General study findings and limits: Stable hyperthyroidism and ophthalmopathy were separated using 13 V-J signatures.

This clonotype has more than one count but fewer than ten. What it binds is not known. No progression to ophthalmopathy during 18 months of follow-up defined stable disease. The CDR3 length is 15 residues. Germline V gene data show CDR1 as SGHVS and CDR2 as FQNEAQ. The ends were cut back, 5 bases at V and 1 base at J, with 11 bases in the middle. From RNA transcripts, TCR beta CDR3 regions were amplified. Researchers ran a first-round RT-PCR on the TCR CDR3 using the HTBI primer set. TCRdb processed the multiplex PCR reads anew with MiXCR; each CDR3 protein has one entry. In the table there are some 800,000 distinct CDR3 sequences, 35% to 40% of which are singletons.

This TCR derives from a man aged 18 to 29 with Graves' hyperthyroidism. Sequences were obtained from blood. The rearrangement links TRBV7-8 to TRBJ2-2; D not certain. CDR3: CASSHNSGNTGELFF. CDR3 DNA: TGTGCCAGCAGCCACAACAGTGGGAACACCGGGGAGCTGTTTTTT.